The 26 T cell receptor beta chains presented below share a single source sample, sequenced in a study of cytomegalovirus exposure and HLA in healthy donors. Assay used: immunoSEQ multiplex PCR; TCRdb lists only in-frame clones, some missing. Here the sample spans over 200,000 clones, around 91% being singletons. Sample: PBMCs. The receptors originated from a woman aged 18-35 years in good health and CMV-seronegative.

V usage is TRBV6-1 and J usage is TRBJ1-5; no clear D. V gave up 9 bases and J gave up 0 bases, with 12 bases separating them. In germline, CDR1 is MNHNS, CDR2 SASEGT. The CDR3 covers 14 residues. The CDR3 sequence: CASIGLNSNQPQHF. CDR3 DNA: TGTGCCAGTATAGGACTCAATAGCAATCAGCCCCAGCATTTT.

V usage is TRBV10-1 and J usage is TRBJ2-3, with a tentative D call TRBD2 (5 bases). Germline V gene sequence: CDR1 WNHNN, CDR2 SYGVQD (reference sequence). The ends were cut back, 3 bases at V and 4 bases at J, with 17 bases in the middle. There are 16 residues in the CDR3. Written as DNA, the CDR3 is TGCGCCAGCAGTGAAATAGCGTCTAGTTGGGCAGATACGCAGTATTTT. Translated, it gives CASSEIASSWADTQYF.

Only a few counts were recorded for this clone. This rearrangement joins TRBV5-1 to TRBJ1-2, with 7 bases identical to TRBD1. The ends lost 4 bases at V and 1 base at J; junction bases unmatched: 4. Germline CDR1 SGHRS, CDR2 YFSETQ. The CDR3 loop spans 14 amino acids. This CDR3 is CASSTRDSNYGYTF. Here the CDR3 DNA reads TGCGCCAGCAGCACGCGGGACAGTAACTATGGCTACACCTTC.

The V gene is TRBV2, the J gene TRBJ2-1; maybe TRBD2 (7 bases). The CDR3 sequence is 14 residues long. Germline-derived CDR1 and CDR2 are SNHLY and FYNNEI. The V and J ends lost 6 bases and 5 bases respectively, with 14 bases between them. The CDR3, as DNA: TGTGCCAGCAGAGCGGGACACGGACACAATGAGCAGTTCTTC. Translating it yields CASRAGHGHNEQFF.

The chain recombines TRBV9 with TRBJ2-3; D perhaps matches TRBD2 (7 bases). Germline CDR1 and CDR2: SGDLS and YYNGEE. Trimming removed 0 bases at V and 2 bases at J, with 13 bases between. The CDR3 has 16 amino acids. CDR3: CASSVGGGYVTDTQYF. The CDR3 DNA is TGTGCCAGCAGCGTAGGCGGGGGCTATGTCACAGATACGCAGTATTTT.

The chain joins TRBV18 to TRBJ1-1, with D perhaps TRBD1 (5 bases). V lost 4 bases and J 3 bases, leaving 12 bases between the germline ends. This CDR3 is 14 amino acids long. Germline assignment: CDR1 KGHSH and CDR2 LQKENI. The DNA of the CDR3 is TGTGCCAGCTCACAGGGGAGGGCGGACACTGAAGCTTTCTTT. Translated, it gives CASSQGRADTEAFF.

This chain connects TRBV7-5 to TRBJ2-3; the DNA was not used to check the table's D call, TRBD2. TRBV7-5 is flagged as a pseudogene. The CDR3 is made up of 14 amino acids. CDR3 sequence (DNA): TGTGTCAGAAGCTTCATGCGCAGCACAGATACGCAGTATTTT. Its protein is CVRSFMRSTDTQYF.

In the case of this clone: Other DNA sequences of this sample code for an identical CDR3. This chain links TRBV28 with TRBJ2-2, with D possibly TRBD1 on 6 matching bases. CDR1 and CDR2 from the germline V gene are MDHEN and SYDVKM. The V end lost 5 bases, the J end lost 5 bases, and 9 bases lay between the germline ends. This CDR3 is built from 13 residues. Here the CDR3 reads CASSPGETGELFF. As DNA, the CDR3 is TGTGCCAGCAGTCCAGGGGAAACCGGGGAGCTGTTTTTT.

The J gene is TRBJ2-7, the V gene TRBV6-6; D not certain. The germline V gene encodes CDR1 MNHNY and CDR2 SVGAGI (reference sequence). The CDR3 totals 13 residues. The V end was cut by 1 base, the J end by 3 bases, with 7 bases between. CDR3 bases: TGTGCCAGCAGTTACTATAGACACTACGAGCAGTACTTC. Protein sequence: CASSYYRHYEQYF.

The chain has TRBV7-3 and TRBJ2-1; 7 nucleotides line up with TRBD2. Germline loops: CDR1 SGHTA, CDR2 FQGTGA. The V and J ends lost 1 base and 3 bases, in that order; junction bases with no gene match: 12. CDR3 length: 18 amino acids. Here the CDR3 DNA reads TGTGCCAGCAGCTTAATAGGGATTTCGGGGGGTCTCTACAATGAGCAGTTCTTC. It codes for CASSLIGISGGLYNEQFF.

The rearrangement links TRBV11-3 to TRBJ2-2; 9 nucleotides line up with TRBD1. Looked up from germline, CDR1 is SGHNT and CDR2 is YENEEA. The CDR3 is made up of 15 amino acids. V dropped 5 bases and J dropped 4; count of bases not matched to a gene: 5. CDR3 DNA: TGTGCCAGCAGCCCACAGGGGGCGGCCACCGGGGAGCTGTTTTTT. This codes for CASSPQGAATGELFF.

The chain carries TRBV27 and TRBJ2-1; 10 nucleotides align to TRBD2. This CDR3 comprises 17 residues. V was clipped by 5 bases and J by 8 bases; unmatched bases: 15. Per the germline V gene, CDR1 is MNHEY and CDR2 is SMNVEV (reference sequence). The CDR3 loop is CASSNLLSGGAVDEQFF. The DNA for the CDR3 is TGTGCCAGCAGTAACCTTCTGAGCGGGGGGGCCGTGGATGAGCAGTTCTTC.

J is TRBJ1-1 and V is TRBV4-1, with 10 bases identical to TRBD1. The germline V gene encodes CDR1 MGHRA and CDR2 YSYEKL. There are 17 residues in the CDR3. The ends lost 1 base at V and 0 bases at J; junction bases unmatched: 5. Here the CDR3 DNA reads TGCGCCAGCAGCCAAGGTCACGGGACAGGGGTGAACACTGAAGCTTTCTTT. It yields the protein CASSQGHGTGVNTEAFF.

The chain combines TRBV7-3 with TRBJ2-4; possibly TRBD1 for D (5 bases). Germline CDR1 and CDR2: SGHTA and FQGTGA. V gave up 5 bases and J gave up 2 bases, with 19 bases separating them. The CDR3 is 17 amino acids. For the CDR3, the DNA is TGTGCCAGCAGCCCTCACGGCCCCCAGGGTACCAAAAACATTCAGTACTTC. As protein: CASSPHGPQGTKNIQYF.

The chain recombines TRBV6-5 with TRBJ1-1, with 7 nucleotides matching TRBD1. This CDR3 spans 14 amino acids. The germline CDR1 and CDR2 sequences are MNHEY and SVGAGI. After removal of 3 bases from V and 0 bases from J, the junction contained 1 base not matched to a gene. The CDR3 here is CASSYDRVNTEAFF. In DNA, the CDR3 is TGTGCCAGCAGTTATGACAGGGTGAACACTGAAGCTTTCTTT.

This clone occurred once. This sequence joins TRBV5-4 and TRBJ2-5; D perhaps matches TRBD2 (5 bases). The CDR3 is 14 amino acids. The germline gives CDR1 SGHNT, CDR2 YYREEE (reference sequence). Deletions cut 3 bases from V and 1 base from J, with 10 bases between. The CDR3 DNA reads as TGTGCCAGCAGCTCCGGACTCCCCCAAGAGACCCAGTACTTC. Translation: CASSSGLPQETQYF. The full variable domain, with the rest looked up from reference TRBV5-4 and TRBJ2-5, is ETGVTQSPTHLIKTRGQQVTLRCSSQSGHNTVSWYQQALGQGPQFIFQYYREEENGRGNFPPRFSGLQFPNYSSELNVNALELDDSALYLCASSSGLPQETQYFGPGTRLLVL.

The chain combines TRBV6-5 with TRBJ1-2; no clear D. This CDR3 has 15 amino acids. Germline-derived CDR1 and CDR2 are MNHEY and SVGAGI. Trimming took off 8 bases at V and 7 bases at J, with 23 bases between the two ends. The chain's CDR3 is CASGRGGSGSGGYTF. The CDR3 DNA reads TGTGCCAGCGGACGCGGAGGAAGTGGGAGCGGTGGCTACACCTTC.

This sequence joins TRBV29-1 and TRBJ2-5, with 8 bases matching TRBD1. The germline V gene encodes CDR1 SQVTM and CDR2 ANQGSEA. Germline trimming cut 4 bases from V and 5 bases from J; bases unmatched to any gene: 9. This CDR3 comprises 14 residues. The CDR3 here is CSVVDRGGSETQYF. CDR3 bases: TGCAGCGTTGTAGACAGGGGTGGTTCGGAGACCCAGTACTTC.

The chain combines TRBV9 with TRBJ2-3, with TRBD2 matching 7 bases. CDR3 length: 15 amino acids. V was clipped by 0 bases and J by 6 bases; unmatched bases: 7. Germline V lookup: CDR1 SGDLS, CDR2 YYNGEE. The CDR3 loop is CASSVASGEGDTQYF. The CDR3 DNA reads as TGTGCCAGCAGCGTAGCCAGCGGGGAGGGGGATACGCAGTATTTT.

The J gene is TRBJ1-5, the V gene TRBV10-3; 8 bases match TRBD1. Germline trimming cut 6 bases from V and 7 bases from J; bases unmatched to any gene: 8. This CDR3 has 14 residues. Per the germline V gene, CDR1 is ENHRY and CDR2 is SYGVKD. In nucleotides, the CDR3 is TGTGCCATCAGCTCGACAGGGGCTCGACAGCCCCAGCATTTT. Translation: CAISSTGARQPQHF.

J is TRBJ1-3 and V is TRBV30; TRBD1 aligns across 7 bases. The V gene's germline CDR1 is GTSNPN and CDR2 SVGIG (reference sequence). The V and J ends lost 2 bases and 2 bases, in that order; junction bases with no gene match: 6. This CDR3 has 15 residues. CDR3 nucleotides: TGTGCCTGGAGTTCCATCACAGGGGCTGGAAACACCATATATTTT. Translated: CAWSSITGAGNTIYF.

The V and J genes are TRBV27 and TRBJ1-4; possibly TRBD1 for D (6 bases). Germline V gene data show CDR1 as MNHEY and CDR2 as SMNVEV (reference sequence). Deletions cut 8 bases from V and 2 bases from J, with 24 bases between. This CDR3 has 18 amino acids. The CDR3 nucleotides are TGTGCCAGCCAGCCACAGGGTGGGTTTGTATTGACTAATGAAAAACTGTTTTTT. Translating it yields CASQPQGGFVLTNEKLFF.

The chain has TRBV30 and TRBJ1-1; tentative D call: TRBD1 (6 bases). Trimming removed 0 bases from V and 2 bases from J, with 16 bases in between. The germline V gene has CDR1 GTSNPN and CDR2 SVGIG (reference sequence). There are 16 residues in the CDR3. The CDR3 coding sequence is TGTGCCTGGAGTGTAAGCAGGGGCAGCGTTAACACTGAAGCTTTCTTT. Protein sequence: CAWSVSRGSVNTEAFF.

V and J are TRBV28 and TRBJ1-1, with 12 nucleotides matching TRBD1. Per the germline V gene, CDR1 is MDHEN and CDR2 is SYDVKM. Trimming took 4 bases from V and 8 from J; bases not matched to a gene: 14. The CDR3 has 17 residues. The CDR3 is CASSSILGTGGPLEAFF. For the CDR3, the DNA is TGTGCCAGCAGTTCGATCCTTGGGACAGGGGGCCCGCTGGAAGCTTTCTTT.

This chain uses TRBV4-1 with TRBJ2-1; D possibly corresponds to TRBD2 (5 bases). Germline V gives CDR1 MGHRA, CDR2 YSYEKL. The CDR3 has 14 residues. The ends were cut back, 1 base at V and 5 bases at J, with 9 bases in the middle. CDR3 protein: CASSQGLLDNEQFF. The CDR3 region has the DNA TGCGCCAGCAGCCAAGGACTACTCGACAATGAGCAGTTCTTC.

The chain joins TRBV5-8 to TRBJ1-1, with D hard to call. CDR1 is SGHTS and CDR2 is YDEGEE in the germline V gene. The CDR3 covers 13 residues. Trimming took off 9 bases at V and 4 bases at J, with 16 bases between the two ends. For the CDR3, the DNA is TGTGCCACCCATTTGGAGGTTGGCACTGAAGCTTTCTTT. The encoded protein is CATHLEVGTEAFF. The full variable domain, in which reference TRBV5-8 and TRBJ1-1 provide the parts outside the CDR3, is EAGVTQSPTHLIKTRGQQATLRCSPISGHTSVYWYQQALGLGLQFLLWYDEGEERNRGNFPPRFSGRQFPNYSSELNVNALELEDSALYLCATHLEVGTEAFFGQGTRLTVV.